Below, 2 T cell receptor beta chains from the same sample are listed, as sequenced in a study of regulatory T cells in long-lasting Graves disease. Arm-PCR with iRepertoire HTBI primers amplified the CDR3 regions for these TCR beta libraries. TCRdb itself ran the multiplex PCR reads through MiXCR, one entry per CDR3 protein. The sample lists around 470,000 distinct CDR3 sequences, 14% seen once, with about 15% in the top ten. Described time point: newly diagnosed GD, antithyroid drugs for less than 3 months. Extracted PBMC RNA gave rise to the TCR library. These data also formed part of another study, on T cells in Graves' hyperthyroidism and ophthalmopathy.

Specimen: peripheral blood mononuclear cells (PBMCs), collected at new diagnosis, from a patient treated with antithyroid drugs. Every receptor here comes from a woman between 50 and 59 years old with Graves disease.

Many counts were recorded for this clonotype. The rearrangement links TRBV7-2 to TRBJ2-7; 10 bases align to TRBD2. Germline assignment: CDR1 SGHTA and CDR2 FQGNSA. This CDR3 has 16 residues. V gave up 5 bases and J gave up 6 bases; unmatched junction bases: 13. In DNA form, the CDR3 reads TGTGCCAGCAGCGTCCTTGGGGGGCTAGCGGGAGCCGAGCAGTACTTC. It yields the protein CASSVLGGLAGAEQYF. Based on the CDR3 plus reference TRBV7-2 and TRBJ2-7, the full variable domain is GAGVSQSPSNKVTEKGKDVELRCDPISGHTALYWYRQSLGQGLEFLIYFQGNSAPDKSGLPSDRFSAERTGGSVSTLTIQRTQQEDSAVYLCASSVLGGLAGAEQYFGPGTRLTVT.

This clonotype was detected ten times or more. This chain connects TRBV6-2 or TRBV6-3 to TRBJ2-3; a weak D match, TRBD1 (6 bases). Trimming removed 3 bases at V and 4 bases at J, with 14 bases between. CDR3 size: 15 residues. Germline V lookup: CDR1 MNHEY, CDR2 SVGEGT. The CDR3 here is CASSYEVAGADTQYF. The CDR3 region has the DNA TGTGCCAGCAGTTATGAAGTAGCAGGGGCAGATACGCAGTATTTT.